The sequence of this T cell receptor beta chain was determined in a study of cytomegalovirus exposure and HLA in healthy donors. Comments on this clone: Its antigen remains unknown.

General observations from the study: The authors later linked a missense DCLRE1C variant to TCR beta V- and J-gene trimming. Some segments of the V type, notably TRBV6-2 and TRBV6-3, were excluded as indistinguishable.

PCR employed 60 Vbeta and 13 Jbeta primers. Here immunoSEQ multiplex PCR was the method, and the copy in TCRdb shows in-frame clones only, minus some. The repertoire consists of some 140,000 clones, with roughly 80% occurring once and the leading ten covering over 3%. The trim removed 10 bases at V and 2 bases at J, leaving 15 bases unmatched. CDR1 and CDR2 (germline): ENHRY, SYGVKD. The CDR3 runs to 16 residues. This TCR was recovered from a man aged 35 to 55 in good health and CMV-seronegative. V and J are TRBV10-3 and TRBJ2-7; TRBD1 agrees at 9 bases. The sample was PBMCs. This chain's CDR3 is CATALSTGTGTYEQYF. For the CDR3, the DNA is TGTGCCACCGCCCTAAGTACCGGGACAGGGACCTACGAGCAGTACTTC.